The present entry profiles one T cell receptor beta chain with its context. The assay was immunoSEQ multiplex PCR, and TCRdb's table has in-frame clones only and misses some. The data show approximately 85,000 clones, about 90% seen once. This sample was included in a study of T cell responses to AZD1222 COVID-19 vaccine. The CDR3 spans 13 residues. Trimming took 3 bases from V and 6 from J, leaving 14 bases between them. Germline V gene lookup returns CDR1 SQVTM and CDR2 ANQGSEA. The V call is TRBV29-1, the J call TRBJ1-1, with D tentatively TRBD1 (5 bases). The sequence came from an adult in good health. The input for sequencing was peripheral blood, taken on day 0 of AZD1222 vaccination. This CDR3 is CSVDLGGGAEAFF. In DNA, the CDR3 is TGCAGCGTTGACCTCGGGGGAGGGGCTGAAGCTTTCTTT.